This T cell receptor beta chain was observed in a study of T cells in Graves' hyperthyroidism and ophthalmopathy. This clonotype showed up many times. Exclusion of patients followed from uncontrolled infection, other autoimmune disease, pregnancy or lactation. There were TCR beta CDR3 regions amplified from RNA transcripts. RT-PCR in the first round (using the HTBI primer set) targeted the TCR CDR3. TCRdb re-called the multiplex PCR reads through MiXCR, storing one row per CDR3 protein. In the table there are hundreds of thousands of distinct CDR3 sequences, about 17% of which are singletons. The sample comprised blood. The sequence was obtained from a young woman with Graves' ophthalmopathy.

CDR3 nucleotides: TGTGCCAGCAGTGAGGGGAAGTATGGCTACACCTTC. Translating gives CASSEGKYGYTF. This chain joins TRBV28 and TRBJ1-2, with a possible D match to TRBD1 (5 bases). V dropped 5 bases and J dropped 5 bases, with 9 bases sitting between them. The CDR3 consists of 12 residues. CDR1 and CDR2 from the germline V gene are MDHEN and SYDVKM.